This entry lists 7 T cell receptor beta chains sequenced from one sample in a study of T cells expressing NK-cell markers. Using the 5' RACE reads, TCRdb records one entry per CDR3 protein without DNA. In total, the table holds some 440,000 distinct CDR3 sequences. Material: blood T cells: a sorted CD56 or NKG2C T cell subset, CD4+ or CD8+ T cells, or bulk PBMC T cells (not recorded which). All receptors come from a woman in her forties or fifties in good health.

This chain joins TRBV12-3 or TRBV12-4 and TRBJ2-1. This CDR3 has 18 amino acids. Here the CDR3 reads CASSFNEFLGGAYNEQFF.

The rearrangement uses TRBV6-6 and TRBJ2-7; the TCRdb call, TRBD2, lacks DNA for checking. CDR1 is MNHNY, CDR2 SVGAGI, per germline (reference sequence). The CDR3 covers 17 residues. Here the CDR3 reads CASSQPSGLAGGYEQYF.

V and J are TRBV6-5 and TRBJ2-1; the TCRdb call, TRBD1, lacks DNA for checking. The CDR3 loop spans 16 amino acids. The V gene's germline CDR1 is MNHEY and CDR2 SVGAGI. CDR3 residues: CASRKRSGTGGNEQFF.

The V call is TRBV5-1, the J call TRBJ2-1; the TCRdb call, TRBD2, lacks DNA for checking. The CDR3 runs 17 residues. Germline V gives CDR1 SGHRS, CDR2 YFSETQ. CDR3 protein: CASSLALADPSYNEQFF.

The rearrangement joins TRBV2 to TRBJ2-5; no DNA is available, so the TRBD1 call from TCRdb remains unchecked. The length of the CDR3 is 13 residues. Looked up from germline, CDR1 is SNHLY and CDR2 is FYNNEI. CDR3: CAIPDRGSETQYF. The entire variable domain, with the rest obtained from reference TRBV2 and TRBJ2-5, is as follows: EPEVTQTPSHQVTQMGQEVILRCVPISNHLYFYWYRQILGQKVEFLVSFYNNEISEKSEIFDDQFSVERPDGSNFTLKIRSTKLEDSAMYFCAIPDRGSETQYFGPGTRLLVL.

V gene TRBV25-1 combines with J gene TRBJ1-2. The CDR3 contains 15 residues. Germline V gene lookup returns CDR1 MGHDK and CDR2 SYGVNS. This CDR3 reads CASSVQDGALYGYTF.

The rearrangement joins TRBV4-1 to TRBJ2-3; there is no DNA to check the TCRdb D call of TRBD1. Germline V gene lookup returns CDR1 MGHRA and CDR2 YSYEKL. This CDR3 comprises 16 residues. The chain's CDR3 is CASSHLRGGRTDTQYF.